This TCR beta chain is drawn from a study of blood T cell repertoires in COVID-19. Study-wide background: The analysed material was cDNA or gDNA that came from T cells, B-cell-depleted T cells, or PBMCs.

In the source study's methods: The assay estimated nucleated cells by amplifying reference gene primers. Measured with immunoSEQ multiplex PCR; TCRdb has only the in-frame clones, and not every one. V, J and clone size are those of that table, while D and trimming were read from the DNA. The data hold approximately 70,000 clones, with 82% observed a single time. The CDR3 sequence is 17 residues long. The germline CDR1 and CDR2 sequences are MRHNA and SNTAGT. Losses at the gene ends were 6 bases for V and 6 bases for J; bases not matched to a gene: 16. The sequencing sample was made of peripheral blood. The clonotype was recovered from a woman of 80 years or more with acute or convalescent COVID-19. The chain links TRBV6-4 to TRBJ2-2; 7 positions match TRBD2. This CDR3 is CASRTLGLGALAGELFF. Written as DNA, the CDR3 is TGTGCCAGCAGGACCCTAGGACTAGGAGCACTCGCCGGGGAGCTGTTTTTT.